This TCR beta chain was obtained from a study of T cell repertoires in cytomegalovirus infection. Whole-study context: TCR beta signatures that were public indicated CMV infection and matching HLA type. Points from the study as a whole: Pooled public TCR beta family frequency picked out CMV carriers with the relevant HLA. Dominating the ex vivo response were TCR beta clonotypes that were CMV-specific and HLA-C-restricted.

A single record per CDR3 protein comes from TCRdb applying MiXCR to the reads. Found here are under 200,000 distinct CDR3 sequences, 8.5% to 10% of them singletons; the top ten hold 4.6%. Germline V CDR1 and CDR2: SGHVT, SQSDAQ. The ends were cut back, 7 bases at V and 6 bases at J, with 12 bases in the middle. This CDR3 is built from 12 residues. As to this clonotype: No antigen is known for it.

The chain recombines TRBV7-4 with TRBJ2-5; possible D gene TRBD2, 6 bases. The sequence was obtained from a human donor in good health (CMV status not recorded). Some clones in this sample may be carry-over from other donors' samples. The sequenced sample consisted of PBMCs. In DNA, the CDR3 is TGTGCCAGCATTGGGGGGAGAAAGACCCAGTACTTC. Protein: CASIGGRKTQYF.